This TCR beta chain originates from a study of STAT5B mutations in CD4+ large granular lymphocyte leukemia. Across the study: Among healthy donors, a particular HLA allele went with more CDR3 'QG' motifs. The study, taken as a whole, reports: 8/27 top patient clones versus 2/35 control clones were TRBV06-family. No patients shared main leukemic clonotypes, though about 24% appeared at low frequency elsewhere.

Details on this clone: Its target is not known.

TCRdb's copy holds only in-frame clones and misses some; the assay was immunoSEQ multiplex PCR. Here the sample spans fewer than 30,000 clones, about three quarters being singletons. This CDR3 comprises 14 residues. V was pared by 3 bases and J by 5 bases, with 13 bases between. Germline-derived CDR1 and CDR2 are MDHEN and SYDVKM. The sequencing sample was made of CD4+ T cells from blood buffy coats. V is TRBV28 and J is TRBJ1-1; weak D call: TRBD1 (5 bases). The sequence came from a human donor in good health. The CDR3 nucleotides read TGTGCCAGCAGTTTTATAGGGGTAAAGACTGAAGCTTTCTTT. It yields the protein CASSFIGVKTEAFF.